Following are 18 T cell receptor beta chains from one sample sequenced in a study of T-cell memory formation after mild COVID-19. TCRdb redid the calling of the 5' RACE reads with MiXCR, one entry per CDR3 protein. The data contain approximately 430,000 distinct CDR3 sequences, around a quarter of them singletons. The sequenced material came from PBMCs or a T cell subset sorted from them (not recorded which). The receptors derive from an adult woman who had mild COVID-19 (a few samples of this study predate the infection). Cell type and time point are not known.

This clonotype was detected only a few times. This rearrangement joins TRBV4-3 to TRBJ2-7; 9 nucleotides align to TRBD1. This CDR3 has 17 residues. Germline V CDR1 and CDR2: LGHNA, YSLEER. V dropped 3 bases and J dropped 2; count of bases not matched to a gene: 11. The chain's CDR3 is CASSQSTPGQGPYEQYF. DNA of the CDR3: TGCGCCAGCAGCCAGTCAACCCCGGGACAGGGACCCTACGAGCAGTACTTC.

The genes are TRBV24-1 and TRBJ2-2; maybe TRBD1 (5 bases). Germline values: CDR1 KGHDR, CDR2 SFDVKD. The CDR3 runs 14 residues. V was clipped by 3 bases and J by 3 bases, with 7 bases between them. Here the CDR3 reads CATSDPGHTGELFF. In DNA, the CDR3 is TGTGCCACCAGTGATCCAGGGCACACCGGGGAGCTGTTTTTT.

DNA of the CDR3: TGTGCCAGCAGCCCTGATGATAATTCACCCCTCCACTTT. Its protein is CASSPDDNSPLHF. The gene calls are TRBV7-9 and TRBJ1-6; no reliable D call. The germline V and J ends were trimmed by 5 bases and 5 bases, with 7 bases remaining between them. In germline, CDR1 is SEHNR, CDR2 FQNEAQ (reference sequence). This CDR3 region has 13 residues.

This clonotype has only a few counts. The gene calls are TRBV6-6 and TRBJ1-2; 8 bases fit TRBD1. The CDR3 sequence is 17 residues long. The germline V gene encodes CDR1 MNHNY and CDR2 SVGAGI (reference sequence). The junction had 16 bases not matched to a gene; V was cut back by 4 bases and J by 6 bases. CDR3 in amino acids: CASSSRPGQGTLHGYTF. In nucleotides, the CDR3 is TGTGCCAGCAGTTCCAGACCAGGACAGGGAACTCTCCATGGCTACACCTTC.

The table lists this clonotype with a few counts. Written as DNA, the CDR3 is TGTGCCAGCAGCTTAGGACTAGCTTTGCAAGAGACCCAGTACTTC. Translation gives CASSLGLALQETQYF. This chain uses TRBV7-3 with TRBJ2-5; 8 bases match TRBD2. Germline values: CDR1 SGHTA, CDR2 FQGTGA. The CDR3 covers 15 residues. The junction had 4 bases not matched to a gene; V was cut back by 2 bases and J by 2 bases.

The chain employs TRBV11-2 and TRBJ1-6; D might be TRBD1 (5 bases). Per the germline V gene, CDR1 is SGHAT and CDR2 is FQNNGV. The CDR3 covers 17 residues. V was shortened by 5 bases and J by 0 bases, with 14 bases between the two germline ends. The CDR3 DNA reads as TGTGCCAGCAGCGCCAGCCAGGGAAGCTCCTATAATTCACCCCTCCACTTT. Translated, it gives CASSASQGSSYNSPLHF.

This clonotype has a handful of counts. Here the CDR3 reads CSASFSTGQETQYF. DNA for the CDR3: TGCAGTGCTAGTTTCTCGACAGGTCAAGAGACCCAGTACTTC. The chain joins TRBV20-1 to TRBJ2-5; maybe TRBD1 (6 bases). Trimming shortened V by 3 bases and J by 2 bases, and 13 bases separated the two germline ends. CDR1 is DFQATT, CDR2 SNEGSKA, per germline (reference sequence). The CDR3 length is 14 residues.

This clonotype has at least ten counts. The V gene is TRBV5-1, the J gene TRBJ2-1; perhaps TRBD1 as D (5 bases). The V and J ends lost 5 bases and 6 bases respectively, with 15 bases between them. The CDR3 sequence is 14 residues long. The germline gives CDR1 SGHRS, CDR2 YFSETQ. CDR3 protein: CASSRQGSGNEQFF. CDR3 nucleotide sequence: TGCGCCAGCAGTCGTCAGGGATCTGGCAATGAGCAGTTCTTC.

Only a few counts were recorded for this clonotype. The chain couples TRBV7-2 to TRBJ2-1; TRBD2 aligns across 8 bases. This CDR3 is built from 16 residues. V lost 2 bases, J lost 4 bases, and 7 bases stayed unmatched. Germline CDR1 is SGHTA and CDR2 is FQGNSA. CDR3 nucleotides: TGTGCCAGCAGCTTAAGTGCGGGGGGTCCTTACAATGAGCAGTTCTTC. Residues: CASSLSAGGPYNEQFF.

In this sample, this clonotype turned up a few times. This chain uses TRBV20-1 with TRBJ1-2; no firm D call. The V end lost 3 bases, the J end lost 8 bases, and 13 bases lay between the germline ends. Germline-derived CDR1 and CDR2 are DFQATT and SNEGSKA (reference sequence). The CDR3 extends over 12 amino acids. The CDR3 sequence is CSASRREHGYTF. CDR3 nucleotides: TGCAGTGCTAGCCGGAGGGAACACGGCTACACCTTC.

This rearrangement joins TRBV11-3 to TRBJ2-2, with D perhaps being TRBD1 or TRBD2 (6 bases each). This CDR3 region has 14 residues. Trimming cost V 5 bases and J 6 bases, with 13 bases left between them. The germline V gene encodes CDR1 SGHNT and CDR2 YENEEA. DNA for the CDR3: TGTGCCAGCAGCCCAGGGGAGGCCCCCGGGGAGCTGTTTTTT. Translation: CASSPGEAPGELFF.

The table lists this clonotype with a few counts. The chain is built from TRBV5-1 and TRBJ2-1, with 7 bases aligning to TRBD1. The CDR3 consists of 13 residues. V gave up 2 bases and J gave up 6 bases; unmatched junction bases: 2. Germline lookup yields CDR1 SGHRS and CDR2 YFSETQ. CDR3 sequence: CASSFDRANEQFF. The CDR3 DNA reads as TGCGCCAGCAGCTTCGACAGGGCCAATGAGCAGTTCTTC.

This clonotype was detected a few times. The chain employs TRBV11-2 and TRBJ2-7, with no clear D. Germline V lookup: CDR1 SGHAT, CDR2 FQNNGV. The CDR3 sequence is 16 residues long. With 8 bases removed from V and 3 bases from J, the gap between germline ends came to 23 bases. CDR3 nucleotides: TGTGCCAGCGGAAACCCAATCCTTACTACATTCTACGAGCAGTACTTC. This translates into CASGNPILTTFYEQYF. Combining the CDR3 with reference TRBV11-2 and TRBJ2-7 gives the whole variable domain EAGVAQSPRYKIIEKRQSVAFWCNPISGHATLYWYQQILGQGPKLLIQFQNNGVVDDSQLPKDRFSAERLKGVDSTLKIQPAKLEDSAVYLCASGNPILTTFYEQYFGPGTRLTVT.

With respect to this clonotype: An end of the junction differs from the germline gene, which may be a read error. The rearrangement links TRBV14 to TRBJ2-1; D is uncertain. CDR1 is SGHDN and CDR2 is FVKESK in the germline V gene. CDR3 size: 12 residues. CDR3 in amino acids: CASSQGGLRLYF. CDR3 bases: TGTGCCAGCAGCCAAGGCGGATTGCGACTTTACTTC.

The V gene is TRBV7-8, the J gene TRBJ2-3, with 10 bases aligning to TRBD2. The V gene's germline CDR1 is SGHVS and CDR2 FQNEAQ. The J segment lost 2 bases and the V segment lost 1 base, leaving 12 bases of the junction unmatched. This CDR3 is built from 19 residues. CDR3 amino acids: CASSLGTLGLAGDTDTQYF. CDR3 nucleotide sequence: TGTGCCAGCAGCTTAGGAACCCTCGGGCTAGCGGGAGACACAGATACGCAGTATTTT. The complete variable domain, with remaining parts taken from reference TRBV7-8 and TRBJ2-3, reads GAGVSQSPRYKVAKRGQDVALRCDPISGHVSLFWYQQALGQGPEFLTYFQNEAQLDKSGLPSDRFFAERPEGSVSTLKIQRTQQEDSAVYLCASSLGTLGLAGDTDTQYFGPGTRLTVL.

The genes are TRBV4-2 and TRBJ2-5; TRBD2 matches 7 bases. The CDR3 contains 14 residues. Germline CDR1 reads LGHNA; CDR2 reads YNFKEQ. V shed 4 bases and J 2 bases; nucleotides not matched to a gene: 4. The CDR3 spells CASSRASGQETQYF. The DNA for the CDR3 is TGTGCCAGCAGCCGAGCTAGCGGACAAGAGACCCAGTACTTC.

In its sample, this clonotype was seen a few times. The genes are TRBV18 and TRBJ2-7, with D perhaps matching TRBD1 or TRBD2 (5 bases each). The CDR3 runs to 13 residues. V lost 4 bases to trimming and J lost 7 bases, with 14 bases between them. CDR1 is KGHSH, CDR2 LQKENI, per germline. The CDR3 here is CASSLGRVEEQYF. The CDR3 DNA reads TGTGCCAGCTCACTGGGACGAGTGGAAGAGCAGTACTTC.

V gene TRBV20-1 combines with J gene TRBJ1-2; the D is unclear. Germline lookup yields CDR1 DFQATT and CDR2 SNEGSKA (reference sequence). The CDR3 runs to 17 residues. Trimming pared 3 bases from V and 2 bases from J, leaving 22 bases between. CDR3 sequence reads: CSAREVLILSGNYGYTF. For the CDR3, the DNA is TGCAGTGCTAGGGAGGTCCTCATCCTCTCGGGGAACTATGGCTACACCTTC.